These 20 T cell receptor beta chains share one sample of origin, sequenced in a study of cytomegalovirus exposure and HLA in healthy donors. The PCR ran on 60 Vbeta and 13 Jbeta primers. Some clones are missing from TCRdb's copy, which holds only in-frame ones; the method was immunoSEQ multiplex PCR. This table has approximately 150,000 clones, around 72% appearing once. The sequencing input was PBMCs. Receptor source: a man aged 50 to 59 in good health and CMV-seronegative.

The rearrangement joins TRBV2 to TRBJ1-5; 8 bases are a match to TRBD1. V lost 1 base and J lost 11; bases outside the gene matches: 7. Germline CDR1 and CDR2: SNHLY and FYNNEI. The CDR3 contains 14 residues. CDR3 bases: TGTGCCAGCAGTGAAGAGAACAGGGGGGTGGCCCAGCATTTT. Translation gives CASSEENRGVAQHF.

This clone was counted only a few times. The V call is TRBV19, the J call TRBJ2-5; the match to TRBD1 covers 7 bases. V lost 7 bases, J lost 5 bases, and 22 bases stayed unmatched. The germline V gene encodes CDR1 LNHDA and CDR2 SQIVND (reference sequence). This CDR3 spans 18 amino acids. DNA for the CDR3: TGTGCCAGTACCCCATCATACTCTTCTAGGGGGCGGCTGGAGACCCAGTACTTC. As protein: CASTPSYSSRGRLETQYF.

V gene TRBV19 combines with J gene TRBJ1-5; the D gene is possibly TRBD1 (6 bases). CDR1 is LNHDA and CDR2 is SQIVND in the germline V gene (reference sequence). The CDR3 is 18 amino acids. Between the trimmed V and J ends, which lost 6 bases and 2 bases, there was a span of 23 bases. The chain's CDR3 is CASRSFSKGGEGNQPQHF. The CDR3 DNA reads as TGTGCCAGTAGATCTTTCTCGAAGGGGGGGGAAGGCAATCAGCCCCAGCATTTT. Full variable domain (outside the CDR3, taken from reference TRBV19 and TRBJ1-5): DGGITQSPKYLFRKEGQNVTLSCEQNLNHDAMYWYRQDPGQGLRLIYYSQIVNDFQKGDIAEGYSVSREKKESFPLTVTSAQKNPTAFYLCASRSFSKGGEGNQPQHFGDGTRLSIL.

In its sample, this clone was seen a few times. V and J are TRBV9 and TRBJ2-3, with TRBD2 identical over 12 bases. CDR1 is SGDLS, CDR2 YYNGEE, per germline. The CDR3 contains 15 residues. V gave up 4 bases and J gave up 6 bases; unmatched junction bases: 6. Here the CDR3 DNA reads TGTGCCAGCAGCCCGGAAGGGACTAGCGGGGATACGCAGTATTTT. It is translated as CASSPEGTSGDTQYF.

The chain uses TRBV6-1 and TRBJ2-7; TRBD1 matches 7 bases. Germline CDR1 is MNHNS and CDR2 is SASEGT. V shed 5 bases and J 1 base; nucleotides not matched to a gene: 8. The CDR3 contains 15 residues. The DNA for the CDR3 is TGTGCCAGCAGTTCCGGGACAGTTTTGTCCTACGAGCAGTACTTC. It yields the protein CASSSGTVLSYEQYF.

This clone was detected a few times. Compared with germline, one end of the junction differs, possibly owing to a read error. The gene calls are TRBV11-2 and TRBJ2-1; 15 bases map to TRBD2. This CDR3 is built from 18 residues. The V gene's germline CDR1 is SGHAT and CDR2 FQNNGV. Written as DNA, the CDR3 is TGTGCCAGCAGCCTAGGGACTAGCGGGGGGACCTCCTACAGTGAGCAGTTCTTC. Its translation: CASSLGTSGGTSYSEQFF.

The chain recombines TRBV5-1 with TRBJ2-2; D gene unclear. The CDR3 length is 15 residues. The V and J ends lost 2 bases and 4 bases respectively, with 12 bases between them. CDR1 and CDR2 (germline): SGHRS, YFSETQ. The CDR3 sequence: CASSLRVLGTGELFF. CDR3 DNA: TGCGCCAGCAGCTTACGGGTTTTAGGCACCGGGGAGCTGTTTTTT. The whole variable domain, remainder taken from reference TRBV5-1 and TRBJ2-2, is KAGVTQTPRYLIKTRGQQVTLSCSPISGHRSVSWYQQTPGQGLQFLFEYFSETQRNKGNFPGRFSGRQFSNSRSEMNVSTLELGDSALYLCASSLRVLGTGELFFGEGSRLTVL.

This rearrangement joins TRBV2 to TRBJ1-1; no firm D call. This CDR3 comprises 15 residues. CDR1 and CDR2 from the germline V gene are SNHLY and FYNNEI. Trimming cost V 3 bases and J 6 bases, with 17 bases left between them. The CDR3 region is CASSDGWESAAEAFF. The CDR3 coding sequence is TGTGCCAGCAGTGATGGGTGGGAGTCGGCCGCTGAAGCTTTCTTT.

This chain connects TRBV15 to TRBJ2-1; 7 nucleotides agree with TRBD1. V dropped 1 base and J dropped 2; count of bases not matched to a gene: 2. Germline V lookup: CDR1 LNHNV, CDR2 YYDKDF (reference sequence). This CDR3 contains 15 residues. The CDR3 nucleotides are TGTGCCACCAGCAGAGCCGGGACAGCCTACAATGAGCAGTTCTTC. This codes for CATSRAGTAYNEQFF.

The chain couples TRBV20-1 to TRBJ2-7, with D tentatively TRBD2 (5 bases). The V end was cut by 1 base, the J end by 7 bases, with 8 bases between. Germline V gene data show CDR1 as DFQATT and CDR2 as SNEGSKA (reference sequence). The CDR3 consists of 11 residues. CDR3 protein: CSARAGWEQYF. The CDR3 DNA follows: TGCAGTGCTAGAGCGGGGTGGGAGCAGTACTTC.

J is TRBJ2-7 and V is TRBV5-1; D unclear. This CDR3 contains 12 residues. Trimming took off 0 bases at V and 5 bases at J, with 6 bases between the two ends. CDR1 is SGHRS and CDR2 is YFSETQ in the germline V gene. CDR3 bases: TGCGCCAGCAGCTTGGCCCCGGACGAGCAGTACTTC. Encoded protein: CASSLAPDEQYF.

This sequence joins TRBV7-2 and TRBJ1-3; the D is unclear. Per the germline V gene, CDR1 is SGHTA and CDR2 is FQGNSA. V lost 1 base, J lost 0 bases, and 7 bases lay in between. The CDR3 spans 15 residues. CDR3 loop: CASSLGGYSGNTIYF. CDR3 nucleotides: TGTGCCAGCAGCTTAGGCGGGTACTCTGGAAACACCATATATTTT. Filled out from reference TRBV7-2 and TRBJ1-3, the complete variable domain reads GAGVSQSPSNKVTEKGKDVELRCDPISGHTALYWYRQSLGQGLEFLIYFQGNSAPDKSGLPSDRFSAERTGGSVSTLTIQRTQQEDSAVYLCASSLGGYSGNTIYFGEGSWLTVV.

This sequence joins TRBV6-1 and TRBJ1-3, with D possibly being TRBD1 (5 bases). In germline, CDR1 is MNHNS, CDR2 SASEGT. This CDR3 region has 13 residues. Trimming removed 2 bases at V and 12 bases at J, with 14 bases between. The CDR3: CASSERRGYSIYF. In DNA, the CDR3 is TGTGCCAGCAGTGAACGGAGGGGCTATAGCATATATTTT.

J is TRBJ2-5 and V is TRBV19, with D maybe TRBD1 (5 bases). Germline CDR1 reads LNHDA; CDR2 reads SQIVND (reference sequence). CDR3 size: 13 residues. V gave up 6 bases and J gave up 4 bases, with 12 bases separating them. CDR3 region: CASRNDRVETQYF. DNA of the CDR3: TGTGCCAGTAGGAACGACAGAGTAGAGACCCAGTACTTC.

This chain links TRBV19 with TRBJ1-5, with TRBD1 matching 12 bases. The V segment lost 3 bases and the J segment 7 bases; nucleotides outside the gene matches: 1. Germline lookup yields CDR1 LNHDA and CDR2 SQIVND (reference sequence). The CDR3 loop spans 14 amino acids. The chain's CDR3 is CASSMGQGAQPQHF. The DNA for the CDR3 is TGTGCCAGTAGTATGGGACAGGGGGCCCAGCCCCAGCATTTT.

V is TRBV6-1 and J is TRBJ1-1; 8 bases are a match to TRBD1. The CDR3 is 13 amino acids. V shed 3 bases and J 11 bases; nucleotides not matched to a gene: 8. CDR1 is MNHNS and CDR2 is SASEGT in the germline V gene. The CDR3 protein is CASSDQDRGNAFF. CDR3 coding DNA: TGTGCCAGCAGTGACCAAGACAGGGGAAACGCTTTCTTT.

CDR3 loop: CASRETGGGLPQHF. The CDR3 DNA sequence: TGTGCCAGCAGGGAGACGGGCGGAGGTCTGCCCCAGCATTTT. This chain connects TRBV6-5 to TRBJ1-5; D remains unclear. Germline lookup yields CDR1 MNHEY and CDR2 SVGAGI. CDR3 size: 14 residues. V lost 6 bases to trimming and J lost 9 bases, with 18 bases between them.

J is TRBJ2-5 and V is TRBV5-1; D gene uncertain. This CDR3 region has 15 residues. Trimming shortened V by 0 bases and J by 1 base, and 10 bases separated the two germline ends. The germline V gene has CDR1 SGHRS and CDR2 YFSETQ. The chain's CDR3 is CASSLGGLSQETQYF. As DNA, the CDR3 is TGCGCCAGCAGCTTGGGTGGGCTTTCCCAAGAGACCCAGTACTTC.

This rearrangement joins TRBV2 to TRBJ2-1, with D maybe TRBD1 (6 bases). CDR1 and CDR2 (germline): SNHLY, FYNNEI. V lost 9 bases and J 0 bases, leaving 15 bases between the germline ends. The CDR3 covers 15 residues. CDR3: CASWFRGGSYNEQFF. In DNA, the CDR3 is TGTGCCAGTTGGTTCAGGGGCGGCTCCTACAATGAGCAGTTCTTC.

V gene TRBV5-4 combines with J gene TRBJ2-7; possible D gene TRBD1, 6 bases. CDR1 and CDR2 from the germline V gene are SGHNT and YYREEE (reference sequence). V lost 1 base and J lost 7, with 12 bases in between. The CDR3 extends over 13 amino acids. CDR3 residues: CASSLRQAEEQYF. The CDR3 DNA reads as TGTGCCAGCAGCTTGCGACAGGCCGAGGAGCAGTACTTC.